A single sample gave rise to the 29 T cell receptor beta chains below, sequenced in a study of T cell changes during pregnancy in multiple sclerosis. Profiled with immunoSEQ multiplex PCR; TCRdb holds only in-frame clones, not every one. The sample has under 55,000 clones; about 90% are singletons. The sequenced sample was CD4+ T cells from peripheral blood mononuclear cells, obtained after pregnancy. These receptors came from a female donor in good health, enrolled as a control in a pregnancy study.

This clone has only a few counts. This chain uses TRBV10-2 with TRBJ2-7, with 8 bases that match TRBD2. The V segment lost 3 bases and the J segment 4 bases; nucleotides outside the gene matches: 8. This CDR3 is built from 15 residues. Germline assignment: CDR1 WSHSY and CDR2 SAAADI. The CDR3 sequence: CASSELAGGGYEQYF. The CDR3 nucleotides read TGCGCCAGCAGTGAACTGGCGGGAGGTGGTTACGAGCAGTACTTC.

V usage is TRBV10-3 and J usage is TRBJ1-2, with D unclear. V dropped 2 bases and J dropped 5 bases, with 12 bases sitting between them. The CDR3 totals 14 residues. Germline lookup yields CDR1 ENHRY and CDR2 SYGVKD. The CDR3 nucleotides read TGTGCCATCAGTGAGGTGGAGTATGGGTATGGCTACACCTTC. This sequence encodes CAISEVEYGYGYTF.

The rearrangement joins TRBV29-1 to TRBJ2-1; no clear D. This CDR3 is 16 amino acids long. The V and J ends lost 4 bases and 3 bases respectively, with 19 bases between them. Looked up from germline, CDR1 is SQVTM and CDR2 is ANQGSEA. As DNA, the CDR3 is TGCAGCGTTGCACGAGGTCTGGCGGAGTTCTACAATGAGCAGTTCTTC. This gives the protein CSVARGLAEFYNEQFF.

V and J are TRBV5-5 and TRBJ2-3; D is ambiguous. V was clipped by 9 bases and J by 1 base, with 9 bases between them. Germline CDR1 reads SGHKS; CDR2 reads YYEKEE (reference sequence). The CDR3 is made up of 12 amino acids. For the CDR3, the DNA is TGTGCCACCCAGGTAGGCACAGATACGCAGTATTTT. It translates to CATQVGTDTQYF.

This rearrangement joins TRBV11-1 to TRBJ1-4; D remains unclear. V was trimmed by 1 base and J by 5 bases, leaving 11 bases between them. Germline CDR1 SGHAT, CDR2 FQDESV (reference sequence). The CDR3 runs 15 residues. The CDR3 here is CASSLGAPGNEKLFF. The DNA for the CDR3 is TGTGCCAGCAGCTTAGGAGCCCCGGGGAATGAAAAACTGTTTTTT.

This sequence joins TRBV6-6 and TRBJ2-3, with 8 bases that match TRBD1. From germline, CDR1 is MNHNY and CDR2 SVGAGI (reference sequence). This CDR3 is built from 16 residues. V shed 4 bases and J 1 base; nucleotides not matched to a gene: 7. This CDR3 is CASSFRQGKGTDTQYF. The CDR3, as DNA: TGTGCCAGCAGTTTCCGACAGGGGAAGGGCACAGATACGCAGTATTTT.

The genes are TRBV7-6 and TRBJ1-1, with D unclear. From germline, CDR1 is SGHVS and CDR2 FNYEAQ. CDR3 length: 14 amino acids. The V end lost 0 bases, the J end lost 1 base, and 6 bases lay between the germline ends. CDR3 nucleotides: TGTGCCAGCAGCTTAGCGCAGGAGAACACTGAAGCTTTCTTT. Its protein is CASSLAQENTEAFF.

CDR3 protein: CASSLIVGDSYEQYF. In DNA form, the CDR3 reads TGCGCCAGCAGCTTGATTGTAGGAGACTCCTACGAGCAGTACTTC. V is TRBV5-1 and J is TRBJ2-5; no clear D gene. The DNA end lines up better with TRBJ2-7; the J call may be wrong. The germline gives CDR1 SGHRS, CDR2 YFSETQ. CDR3 length equals 15 residues.

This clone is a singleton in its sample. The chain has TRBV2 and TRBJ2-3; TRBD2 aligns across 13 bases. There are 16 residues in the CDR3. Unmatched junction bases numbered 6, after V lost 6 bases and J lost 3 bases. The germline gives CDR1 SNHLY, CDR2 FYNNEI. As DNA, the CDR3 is TGTGCCAGCAGGGCCAGGACTAGCGGGGGTACAGATACGCAGTATTTT. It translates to CASRARTSGGTDTQYF.

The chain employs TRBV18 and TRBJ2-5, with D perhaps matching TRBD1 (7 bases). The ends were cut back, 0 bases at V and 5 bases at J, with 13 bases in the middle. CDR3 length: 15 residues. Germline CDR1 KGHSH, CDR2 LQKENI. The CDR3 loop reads CASSPPLEGAETQYF. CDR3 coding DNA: TGTGCCAGCTCACCACCATTGGAGGGGGCCGAGACCCAGTACTTC.

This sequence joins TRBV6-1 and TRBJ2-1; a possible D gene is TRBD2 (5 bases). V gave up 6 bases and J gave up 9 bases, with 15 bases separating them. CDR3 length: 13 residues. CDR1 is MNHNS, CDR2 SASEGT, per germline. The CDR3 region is CASRPSSRGEQFF. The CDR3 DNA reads TGTGCCAGCAGGCCCTCCAGCCGGGGTGAGCAGTTCTTC.

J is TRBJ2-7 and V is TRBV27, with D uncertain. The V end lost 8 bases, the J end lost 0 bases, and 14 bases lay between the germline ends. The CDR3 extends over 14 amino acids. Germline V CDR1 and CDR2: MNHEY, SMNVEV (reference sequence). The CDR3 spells CASWALTGSYEQYF. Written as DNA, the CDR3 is TGTGCCAGCTGGGCTTTAACTGGCTCCTACGAGCAGTACTTC.

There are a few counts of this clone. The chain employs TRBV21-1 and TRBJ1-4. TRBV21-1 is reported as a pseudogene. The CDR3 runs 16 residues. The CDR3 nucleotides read TGTGCCAGCAGCAAAGTTAAGGGGGGGACTAATGAAAAACTGTTTTTT. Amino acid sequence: CASSKVKGGTNEKLFF.

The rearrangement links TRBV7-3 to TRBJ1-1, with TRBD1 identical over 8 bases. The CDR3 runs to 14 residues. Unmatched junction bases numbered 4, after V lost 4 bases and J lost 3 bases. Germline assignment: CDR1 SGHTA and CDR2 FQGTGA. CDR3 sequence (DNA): TGTGCCAGCAGCTCCATGACAGGGGACACTGAAGCTTTCTTT. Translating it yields CASSSMTGDTEAFF.

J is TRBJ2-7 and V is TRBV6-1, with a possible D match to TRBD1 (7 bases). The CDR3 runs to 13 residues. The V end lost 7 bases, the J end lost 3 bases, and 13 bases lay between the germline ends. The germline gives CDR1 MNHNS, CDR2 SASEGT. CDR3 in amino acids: CASKEGQHYEQYF. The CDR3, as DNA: TGTGCCAGCAAGGAGGGACAGCACTACGAGCAGTACTTC.

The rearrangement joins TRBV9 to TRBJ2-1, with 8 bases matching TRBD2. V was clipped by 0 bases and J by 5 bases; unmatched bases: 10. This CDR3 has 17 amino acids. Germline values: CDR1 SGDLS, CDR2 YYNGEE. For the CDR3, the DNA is TGTGCCAGCAGCGTAGGGTCTAGCGGGCCCCTGGACAATGAGCAGTTCTTC. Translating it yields CASSVGSSGPLDNEQFF.

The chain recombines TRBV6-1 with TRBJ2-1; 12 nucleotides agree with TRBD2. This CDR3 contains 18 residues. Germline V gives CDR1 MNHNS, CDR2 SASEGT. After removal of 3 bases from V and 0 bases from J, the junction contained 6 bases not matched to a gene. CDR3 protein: CASSDRTSGVFSYNEQFF. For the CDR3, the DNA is TGTGCCAGCAGTGATAGGACTAGCGGGGTCTTCTCCTACAATGAGCAGTTCTTC.

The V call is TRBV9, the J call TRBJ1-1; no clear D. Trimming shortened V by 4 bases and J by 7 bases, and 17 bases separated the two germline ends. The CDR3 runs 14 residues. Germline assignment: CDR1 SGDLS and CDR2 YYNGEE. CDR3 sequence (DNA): TGTGCCAGCAGCCCCCGGGGTGGTTCGGTTGAAGCTTTCTTT. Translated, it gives CASSPRGGSVEAFF.

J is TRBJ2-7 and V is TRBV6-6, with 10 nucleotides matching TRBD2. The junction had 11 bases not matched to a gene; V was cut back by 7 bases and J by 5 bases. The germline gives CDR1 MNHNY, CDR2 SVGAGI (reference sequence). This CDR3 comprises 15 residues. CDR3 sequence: CASTDPAGTSDEQYF. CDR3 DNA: TGTGCCAGCACCGATCCCGCCGGGACTAGCGACGAGCAGTACTTC.

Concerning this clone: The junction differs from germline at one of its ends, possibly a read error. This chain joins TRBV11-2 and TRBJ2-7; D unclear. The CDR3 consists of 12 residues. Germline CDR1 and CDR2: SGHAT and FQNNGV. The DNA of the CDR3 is TGTGCCAGCAGCTTTGACCGGCTCGAGGAGTACTTC. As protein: CASSFDRLEEYF.

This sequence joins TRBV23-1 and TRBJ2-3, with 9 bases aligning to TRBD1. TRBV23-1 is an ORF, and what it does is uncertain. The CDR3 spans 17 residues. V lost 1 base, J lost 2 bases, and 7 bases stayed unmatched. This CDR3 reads CASSQFGTGPPTDTQYF. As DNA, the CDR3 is TGCGCCAGCAGTCAATTTGGGACAGGGCCCCCCACAGATACGCAGTATTTT.

The CDR3 nucleotides read TGTGCCAGCAGTGCGAGGACTAGCAGTCCCGGGGAGCTGTTTTTT. Protein sequence: CASSARTSSPGELFF. This chain joins TRBV2 and TRBJ2-2; 8 nucleotides line up with TRBD2. The CDR3 extends over 15 amino acids. Germline values: CDR1 SNHLY, CDR2 FYNNEI. The V segment lost 4 bases and the J segment 6 bases; nucleotides outside the gene matches: 7.

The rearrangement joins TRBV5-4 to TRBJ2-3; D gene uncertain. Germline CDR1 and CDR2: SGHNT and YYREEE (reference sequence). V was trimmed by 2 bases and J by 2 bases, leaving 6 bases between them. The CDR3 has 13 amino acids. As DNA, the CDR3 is TGTGCCAGCAGCTTCAGCGCCACAGATACGCAGTATTTT. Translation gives CASSFSATDTQYF.

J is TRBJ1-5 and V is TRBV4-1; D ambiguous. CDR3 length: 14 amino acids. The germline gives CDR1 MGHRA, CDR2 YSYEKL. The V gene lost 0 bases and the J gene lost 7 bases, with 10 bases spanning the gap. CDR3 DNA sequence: TGCGCCAGCAGCCAAGAAGGAGGGAACCAGCCCCAGCATTTT. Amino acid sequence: CASSQEGGNQPQHF.

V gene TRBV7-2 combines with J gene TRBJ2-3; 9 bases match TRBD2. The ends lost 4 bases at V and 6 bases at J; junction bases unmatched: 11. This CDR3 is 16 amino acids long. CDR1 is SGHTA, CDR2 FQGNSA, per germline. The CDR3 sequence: CASSSNIIAGVDTQYF. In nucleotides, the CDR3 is TGTGCCAGCAGCTCCAATATTATAGCGGGGGTTGATACGCAGTATTTT.

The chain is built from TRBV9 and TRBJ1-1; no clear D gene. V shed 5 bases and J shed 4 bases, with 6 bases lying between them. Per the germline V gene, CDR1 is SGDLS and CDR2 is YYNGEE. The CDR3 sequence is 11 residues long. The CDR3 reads CASREVTEAFF. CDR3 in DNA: TGTGCCAGCAGGGAGGTCACTGAAGCTTTCTTT.

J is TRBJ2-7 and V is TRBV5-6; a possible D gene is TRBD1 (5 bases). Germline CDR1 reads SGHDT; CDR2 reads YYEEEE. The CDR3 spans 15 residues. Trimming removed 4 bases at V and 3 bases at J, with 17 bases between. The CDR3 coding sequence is TGTGCCAGCAGCCAAGGGGCCTTTTACGGCTACGAGCAGTACTTC. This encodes CASSQGAFYGYEQYF.

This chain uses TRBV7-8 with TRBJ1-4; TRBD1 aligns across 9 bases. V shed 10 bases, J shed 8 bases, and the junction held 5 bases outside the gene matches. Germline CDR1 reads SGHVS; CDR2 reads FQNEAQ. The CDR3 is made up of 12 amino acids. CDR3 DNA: TGTGCCACGGGACAGGGATCGGAAAAACTGTTTTTT. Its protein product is CATGQGSEKLFF.

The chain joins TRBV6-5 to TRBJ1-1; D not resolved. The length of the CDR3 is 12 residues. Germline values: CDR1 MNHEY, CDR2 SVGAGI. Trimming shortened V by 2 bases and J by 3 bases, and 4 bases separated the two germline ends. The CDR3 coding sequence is TGTGCCAGCAGTTACCCGGACACTGAAGCTTTCTTT. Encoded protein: CASSYPDTEAFF.